Presented here are 8 T cell receptor beta chains from one specimen sequenced in a study of shared clonotypes between healthy human individuals. Assay: immunoSEQ multiplex PCR; the TCRdb copy retains only in-frame clones and omits some. The repertoire includes over 2 million clones, less than 95% of them detected once, and more than 0.35% sits in the top ten. The sequenced material came from naive CD4+ T cells from PBMCs. The subset: CD45RA+ positively selected. All receptors derive from a man younger than 35 in good health. Some clones in this sample may be carry-over from other donors' samples.

Comment on this clone: This sample also contains other DNA sequences that code for the same CDR3. The chain couples TRBV28 to TRBJ1-4; 7 positions match TRBD1. The CDR3 is 14 amino acids. With V trimmed by 6 bases and J by 5 bases, 6 bases remained unmatched. Germline CDR1 MDHEN, CDR2 SYDVKM. The DNA of the CDR3 is TGTGCCAGCAGCCACAGGGGAGGCAATGAAAAACTGTTTTTT. Translating gives CASSHRGGNEKLFF.

The CDR3 sequence is CASSGQGMSGYTF. DNA of the CDR3: TGTGCCAGCAGCGGACAGGGAATGAGTGGCTACACCTTC. The V gene is TRBV6-5, the J gene TRBJ1-2; TRBD1 matches at 8 bases. The germline V gene has CDR1 MNHEY and CDR2 SVGAGI. The V segment lost 6 bases and the J segment 7 bases; nucleotides outside the gene matches: 7. The CDR3 spans 13 residues.

In its sample, this clone was seen a few times. The rearrangement joins TRBV18 to TRBJ1-1; D gene ambiguous. This CDR3 has 13 amino acids. The germline V gene has CDR1 KGHSH and CDR2 LQKENI. V lost 4 bases to trimming and J lost 5 bases, with 11 bases between them. CDR3 nucleotide sequence: TGTGCCAGCTCACTGAATCGTGGGACTGAAGCTTTCTTT. It encodes CASSLNRGTEAFF.

V gene TRBV2 combines with J gene TRBJ1-1, with a tentative D call TRBD1 (6 bases). The CDR3 length is 18 residues. Between the trimmed V and J ends, which lost 3 bases and 0 bases, there was a span of 20 bases. Germline V CDR1 and CDR2: SNHLY, FYNNEI. The CDR3 loop reads CASSDLGLEGDMNTEAFF. The CDR3 DNA follows: TGTGCCAGCAGTGATCTTGGACTAGAGGGGGATATGAACACTGAAGCTTTCTTT.

This clone was counted only a few times. This chain uses TRBV7-9 with TRBJ1-5, with D unclear. Germline V gives CDR1 SEHNR, CDR2 FQNEAQ (reference sequence). The CDR3 sequence is 14 residues long. V was shortened by 1 base and J by 3 bases, with 7 bases between the two germline ends. The CDR3 loop reads CASSLGGINQPQHF. The DNA of the CDR3 is TGTGCCAGCAGCTTAGGAGGAATCAATCAGCCCCAGCATTTT.

This sequence joins TRBV7-9 and TRBJ2-4, with D perhaps matching TRBD1 or TRBD2 (5 bases each). The CDR3 length is 17 residues. From germline, CDR1 is SEHNR and CDR2 FQNEAQ (reference sequence). V lost 5 bases and J 0 bases, leaving 17 bases between the germline ends. The CDR3 spells CASSRGPPRLAKNIQYF. In DNA form, the CDR3 reads TGTGCCAGCAGCCGGGGCCCGCCAAGGTTAGCCAAAAACATTCAGTACTTC. The full variable domain, its missing parts supplied by reference TRBV7-9 and TRBJ2-4, is DTGVSQNPRHKITKRGQNVTFRCDPISEHNRLYWYRQTLGQGPEFLTYFQNEAQLEKSRLLSDRFSAERPKGSFSTLEIQRTEQGDSAMYLCASSRGPPRLAKNIQYFGAGTRLSVL.

The gene calls are TRBV4-1 and TRBJ2-5, with 8 positions matching TRBD2. Trimming took 1 base from V and 7 from J; bases not matched to a gene: 11. Germline values: CDR1 MGHRA, CDR2 YSYEKL. CDR3 length: 16 amino acids. CDR3 amino acids: CASSQVISGTSGTQYF. CDR3 nucleotides: TGCGCCAGCAGCCAAGTTATTAGCGGGACCTCGGGGACCCAGTACTTC.

CDR3 in DNA: TGCAGCGCATGGGGCGGGGGTGAAAAACTGTTTTTT. Translation gives CSAWGGGEKLFF. The genes are TRBV29-1 and TRBJ1-4; perhaps TRBD1 as D (5 bases). V lost 7 bases and J lost 7, with 13 bases in between. The CDR3 contains 12 residues. Germline assignment: CDR1 SQVTM and CDR2 ANQGSEA.